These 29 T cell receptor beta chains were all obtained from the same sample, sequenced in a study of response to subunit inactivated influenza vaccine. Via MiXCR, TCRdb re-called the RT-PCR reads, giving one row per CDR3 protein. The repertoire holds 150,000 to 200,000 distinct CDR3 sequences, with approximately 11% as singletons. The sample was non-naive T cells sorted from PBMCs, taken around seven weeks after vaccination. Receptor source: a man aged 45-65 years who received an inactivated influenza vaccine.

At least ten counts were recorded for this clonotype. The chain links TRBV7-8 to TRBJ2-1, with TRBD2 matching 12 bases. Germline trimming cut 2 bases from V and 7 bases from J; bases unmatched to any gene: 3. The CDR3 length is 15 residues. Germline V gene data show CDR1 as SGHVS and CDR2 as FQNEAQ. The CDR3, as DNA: TGTGCCAGCAGCTTACTAGCGGGAGGGCCAAATGAGCAGTTCTTC. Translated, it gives CASSLLAGGPNEQFF.

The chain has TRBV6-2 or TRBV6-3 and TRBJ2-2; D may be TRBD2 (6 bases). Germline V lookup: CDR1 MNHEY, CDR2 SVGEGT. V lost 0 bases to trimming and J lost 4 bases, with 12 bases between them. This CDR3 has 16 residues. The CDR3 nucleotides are TGTGCCAGCAGTTACTCGTCTGGGGGACTCACCGGGGAGCTGTTTTTT. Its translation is CASSYSSGGLTGELFF.

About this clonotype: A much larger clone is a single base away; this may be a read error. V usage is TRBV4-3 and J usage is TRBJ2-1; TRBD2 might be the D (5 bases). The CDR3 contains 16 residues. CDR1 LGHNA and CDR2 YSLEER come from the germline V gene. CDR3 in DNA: TGCGCCCGCAGCCAAGATCCGGGGTTCTCCTACAATGAGCAGTTCTTC. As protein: CARSQDPGFSYNEQFF.

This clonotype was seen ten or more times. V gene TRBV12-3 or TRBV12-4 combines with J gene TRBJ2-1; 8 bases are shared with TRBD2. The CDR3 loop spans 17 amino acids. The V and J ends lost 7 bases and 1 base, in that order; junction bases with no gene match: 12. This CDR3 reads CASTLRSGSWSYNEQFF. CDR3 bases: TGTGCCAGCACCCTTCGGAGCGGGAGTTGGTCCTACAATGAGCAGTTCTTC.

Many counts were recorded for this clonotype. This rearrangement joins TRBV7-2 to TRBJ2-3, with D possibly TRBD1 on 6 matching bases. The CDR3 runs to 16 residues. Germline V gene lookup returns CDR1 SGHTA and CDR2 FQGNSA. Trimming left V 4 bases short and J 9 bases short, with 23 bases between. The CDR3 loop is CASSSTGTYSVGTQYF. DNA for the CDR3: TGTGCCAGCAGCTCCACCGGGACATACAGCGTAGGGACGCAGTATTTT.

This CDR3 reads CASSPQGFRGGETQYF. CDR3 nucleotide sequence: TGCGCCAGCAGTCCCCAGGGATTTAGGGGCGGAGAGACCCAGTACTTC. The rearrangement joins TRBV5-1 to TRBJ2-5; tentative D call: TRBD1 (5 bases). The CDR3 has 16 residues. CDR1 and CDR2 from the germline V gene are SGHRS and YFSETQ. V lost 5 bases, J lost 4 bases, and 21 bases lay in between.

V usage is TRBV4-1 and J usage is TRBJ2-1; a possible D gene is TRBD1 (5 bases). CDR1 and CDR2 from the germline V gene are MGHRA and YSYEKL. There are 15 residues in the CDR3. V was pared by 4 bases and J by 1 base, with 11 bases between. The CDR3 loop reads CASSPRVISYNEQFF. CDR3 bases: TGCGCCAGCAGCCCCAGGGTAATATCCTACAATGAGCAGTTCTTC.

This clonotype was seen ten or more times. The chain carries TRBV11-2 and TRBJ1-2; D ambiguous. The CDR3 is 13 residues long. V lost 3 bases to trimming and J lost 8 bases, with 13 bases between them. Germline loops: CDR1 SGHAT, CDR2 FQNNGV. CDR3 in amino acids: CASSFLGNRGYTF. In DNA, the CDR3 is TGTGCCAGCAGCTTCCTAGGGAATCGAGGCTACACCTTC.

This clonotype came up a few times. The CDR3 region is CASSYRGGRTDTQYF. DNA for the CDR3: TGTGCCAGCAGTTACCGCGGGGGGCGAACAGATACGCAGTATTTT. The chain is built from TRBV6-5 and TRBJ2-3, with TRBD2 matching 8 bases. The ends lost 2 bases at V and 3 bases at J; junction bases unmatched: 4. The CDR3 contains 15 residues. CDR1 is MNHEY and CDR2 is SVGAGI in the germline V gene.

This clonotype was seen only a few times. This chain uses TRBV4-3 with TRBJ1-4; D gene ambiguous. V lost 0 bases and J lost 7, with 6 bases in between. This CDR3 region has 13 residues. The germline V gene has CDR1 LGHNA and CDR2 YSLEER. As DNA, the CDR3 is TGCGCCAGCAGCCAAGATTGGGGTGAAAAACTGTTTTTT. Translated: CASSQDWGEKLFF.

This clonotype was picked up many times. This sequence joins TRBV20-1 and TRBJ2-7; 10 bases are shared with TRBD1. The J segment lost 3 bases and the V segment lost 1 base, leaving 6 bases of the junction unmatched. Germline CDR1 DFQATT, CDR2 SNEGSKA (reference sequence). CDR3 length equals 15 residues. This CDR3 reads CSARARTGGFYEQYF. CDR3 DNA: TGCAGTGCTAGAGCACGGACAGGGGGTTTCTACGAGCAGTACTTC.

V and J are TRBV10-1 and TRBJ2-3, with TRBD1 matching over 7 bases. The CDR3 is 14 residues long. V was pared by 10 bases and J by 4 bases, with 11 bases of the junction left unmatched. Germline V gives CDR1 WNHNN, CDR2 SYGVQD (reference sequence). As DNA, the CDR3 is TGCGCCACCTCAAGACAGGGTGGTCCAGATACGCAGTATTTT. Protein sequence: CATSRQGGPDTQYF.

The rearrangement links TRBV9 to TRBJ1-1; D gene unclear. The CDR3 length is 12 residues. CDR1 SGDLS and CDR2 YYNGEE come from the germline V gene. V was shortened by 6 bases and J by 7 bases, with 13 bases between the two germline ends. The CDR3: CASTSQDGEAFF. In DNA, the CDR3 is TGTGCCAGCACCTCTCAAGACGGTGAAGCTTTCTTT.

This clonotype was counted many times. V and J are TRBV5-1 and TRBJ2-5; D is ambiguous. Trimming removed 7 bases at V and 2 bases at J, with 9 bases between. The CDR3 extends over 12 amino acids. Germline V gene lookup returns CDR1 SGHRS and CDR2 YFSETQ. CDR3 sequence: CASQEPQETQYF. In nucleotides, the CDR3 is TGCGCCAGCCAAGAGCCACAAGAGACCCAGTACTTC.

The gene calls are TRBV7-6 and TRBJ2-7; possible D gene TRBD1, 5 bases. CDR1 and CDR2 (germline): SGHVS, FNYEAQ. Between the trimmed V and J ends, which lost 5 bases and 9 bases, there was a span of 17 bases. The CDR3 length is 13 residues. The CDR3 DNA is TGTGCCAGCAGCCACCCCCAACAGGACCTGCAGTACTTC. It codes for CASSHPQQDLQYF.

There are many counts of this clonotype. CDR3 coding DNA: TGCGCCAGCAGCTTGCGGCCAGCGGGGGAACTCACAGATACGCAGTATTTT. It encodes CASSLRPAGELTDTQYF. The V gene is TRBV5-1, the J gene TRBJ2-3; the match to TRBD2 covers 8 bases. V was clipped by 1 base and J by 2 bases; unmatched bases: 9. Germline values: CDR1 SGHRS, CDR2 YFSETQ. The CDR3 sequence is 17 residues long.

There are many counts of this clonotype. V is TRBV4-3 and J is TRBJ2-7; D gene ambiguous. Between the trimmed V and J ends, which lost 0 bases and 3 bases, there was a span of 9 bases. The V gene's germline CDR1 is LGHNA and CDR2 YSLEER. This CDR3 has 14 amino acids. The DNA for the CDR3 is TGCGCCAGCAGCCAAGATGTAAGCTACTACGAGCAGTACTTC. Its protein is CASSQDVSYYEQYF.

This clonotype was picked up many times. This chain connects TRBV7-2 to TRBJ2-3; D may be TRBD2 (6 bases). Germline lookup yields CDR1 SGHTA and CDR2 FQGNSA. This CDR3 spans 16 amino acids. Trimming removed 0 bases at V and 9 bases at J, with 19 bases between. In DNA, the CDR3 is TGTGCCAGCAGCTTAGCGCGCTCACAGGACGCGGGGACGCAGTATTTT. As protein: CASSLARSQDAGTQYF.

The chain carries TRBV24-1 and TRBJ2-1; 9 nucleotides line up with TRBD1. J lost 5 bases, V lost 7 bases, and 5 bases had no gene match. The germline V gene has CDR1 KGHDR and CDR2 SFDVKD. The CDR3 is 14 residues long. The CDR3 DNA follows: TGTGCCACCAGACCAGGACAGGGGAACAATGAGCAGTTCTTC. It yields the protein CATRPGQGNNEQFF.

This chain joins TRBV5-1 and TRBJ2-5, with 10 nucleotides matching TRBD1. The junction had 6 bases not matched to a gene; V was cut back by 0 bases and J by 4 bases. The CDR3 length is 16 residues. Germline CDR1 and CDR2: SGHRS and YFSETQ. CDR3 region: CASSLDRDRGGETQYF. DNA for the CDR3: TGCGCCAGCAGCTTGGATCGGGACAGGGGTGGAGAGACCCAGTACTTC.

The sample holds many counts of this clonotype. DNA of the CDR3: TGTGCCAGCAGCTTAATGCCGAGCGGGAGTAGAACAGATACGCAGTATTTT. Translation: CASSLMPSGSRTDTQYF. The rearrangement joins TRBV7-2 to TRBJ2-3; 8 bases align to TRBD2. The germline V gene has CDR1 SGHTA and CDR2 FQGNSA. V shed 2 bases, J shed 3 bases, and the junction held 10 bases outside the gene matches. The CDR3 length is 17 residues.

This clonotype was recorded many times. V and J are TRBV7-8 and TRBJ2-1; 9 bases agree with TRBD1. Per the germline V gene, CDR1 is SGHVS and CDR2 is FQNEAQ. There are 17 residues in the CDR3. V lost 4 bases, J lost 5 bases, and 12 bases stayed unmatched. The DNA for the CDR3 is TGTGCCAGCAGCTCCCGCTACTGGACAGGGGCCGACAATGAGCAGTTCTTC. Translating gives CASSSRYWTGADNEQFF.

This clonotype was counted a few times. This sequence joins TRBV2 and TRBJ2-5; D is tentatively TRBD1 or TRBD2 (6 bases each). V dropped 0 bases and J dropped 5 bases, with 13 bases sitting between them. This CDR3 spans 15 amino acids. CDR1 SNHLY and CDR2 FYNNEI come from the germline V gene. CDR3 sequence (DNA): TGTGCCAGCAGTGAAGCGCTGGGGGGCATGGAGACCCAGTACTTC. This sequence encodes CASSEALGGMETQYF.

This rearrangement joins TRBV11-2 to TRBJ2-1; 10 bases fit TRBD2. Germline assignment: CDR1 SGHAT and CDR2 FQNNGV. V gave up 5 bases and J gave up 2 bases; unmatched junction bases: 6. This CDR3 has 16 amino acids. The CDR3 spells CASSDYLAGAYNEQFF. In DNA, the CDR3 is TGTGCCAGCAGCGACTATCTAGCGGGAGCCTACAATGAGCAGTTCTTC.

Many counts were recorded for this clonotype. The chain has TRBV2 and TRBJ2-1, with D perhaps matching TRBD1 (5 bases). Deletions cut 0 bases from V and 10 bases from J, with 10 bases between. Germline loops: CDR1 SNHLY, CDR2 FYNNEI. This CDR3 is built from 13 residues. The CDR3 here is CASSEADRTEQFF. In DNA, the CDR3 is TGTGCCAGCAGTGAAGCGGACCGGACAGAGCAGTTCTTC.

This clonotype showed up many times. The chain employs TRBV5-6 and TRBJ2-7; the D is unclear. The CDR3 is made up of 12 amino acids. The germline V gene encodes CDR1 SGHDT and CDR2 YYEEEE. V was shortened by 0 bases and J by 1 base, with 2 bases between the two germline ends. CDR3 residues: CASSLASYEQYF. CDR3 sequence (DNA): TGTGCCAGCAGCTTGGCATCCTACGAGCAGTACTTC.

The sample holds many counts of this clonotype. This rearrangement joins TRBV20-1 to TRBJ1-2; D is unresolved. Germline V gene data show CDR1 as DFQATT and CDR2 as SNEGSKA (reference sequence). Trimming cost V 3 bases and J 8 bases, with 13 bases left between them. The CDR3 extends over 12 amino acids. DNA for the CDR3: TGCAGTGCTAGGGCCCTGGAGCGCGGCTACACCTTC. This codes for CSARALERGYTF.

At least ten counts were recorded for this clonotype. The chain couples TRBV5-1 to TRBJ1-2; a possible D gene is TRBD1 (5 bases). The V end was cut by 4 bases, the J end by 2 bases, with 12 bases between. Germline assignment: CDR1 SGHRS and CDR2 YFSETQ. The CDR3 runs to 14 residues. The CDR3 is CASSPGDRNYGYTF. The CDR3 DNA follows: TGCGCCAGCAGCCCGGGCGACAGAAACTATGGCTACACCTTC.

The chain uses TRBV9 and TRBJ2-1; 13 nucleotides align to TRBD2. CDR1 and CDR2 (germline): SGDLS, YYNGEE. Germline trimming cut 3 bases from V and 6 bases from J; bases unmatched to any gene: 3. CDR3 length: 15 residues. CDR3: CASSAGLAGSNEQFF. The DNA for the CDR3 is TGTGCCAGCAGCGCGGGACTAGCGGGAAGCAATGAGCAGTTCTTC.